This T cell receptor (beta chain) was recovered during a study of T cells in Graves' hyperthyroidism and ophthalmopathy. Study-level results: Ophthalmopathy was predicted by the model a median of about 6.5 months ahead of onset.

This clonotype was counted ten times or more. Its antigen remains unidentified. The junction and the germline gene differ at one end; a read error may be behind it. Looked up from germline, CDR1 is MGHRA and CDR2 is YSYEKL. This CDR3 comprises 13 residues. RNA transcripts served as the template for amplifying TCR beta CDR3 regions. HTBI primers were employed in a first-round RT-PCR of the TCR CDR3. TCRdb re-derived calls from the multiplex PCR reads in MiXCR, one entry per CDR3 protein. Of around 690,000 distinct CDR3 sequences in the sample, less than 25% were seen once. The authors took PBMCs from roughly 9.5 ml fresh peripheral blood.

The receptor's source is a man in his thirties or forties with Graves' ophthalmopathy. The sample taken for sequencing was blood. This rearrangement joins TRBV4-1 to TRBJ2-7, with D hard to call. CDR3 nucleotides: TGTGCCAGCAGCCAAGGTCCCTCCTACGAGCAGTACTTC. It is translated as CASSQGPSYEQYF.